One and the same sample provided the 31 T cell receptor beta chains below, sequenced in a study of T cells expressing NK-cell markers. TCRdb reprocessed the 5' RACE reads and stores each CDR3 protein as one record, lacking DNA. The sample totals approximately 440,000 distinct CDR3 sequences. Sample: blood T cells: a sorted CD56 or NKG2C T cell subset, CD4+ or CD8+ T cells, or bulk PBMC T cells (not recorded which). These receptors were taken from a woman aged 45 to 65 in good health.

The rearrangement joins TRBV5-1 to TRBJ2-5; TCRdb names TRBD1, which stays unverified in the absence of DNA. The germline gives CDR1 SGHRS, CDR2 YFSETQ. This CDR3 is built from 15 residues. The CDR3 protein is CASNEPDRVEETQYF.

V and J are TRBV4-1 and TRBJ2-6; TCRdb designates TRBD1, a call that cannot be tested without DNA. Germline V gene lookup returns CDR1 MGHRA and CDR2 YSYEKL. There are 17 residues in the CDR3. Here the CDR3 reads CASSRRTETSGANVLTF.

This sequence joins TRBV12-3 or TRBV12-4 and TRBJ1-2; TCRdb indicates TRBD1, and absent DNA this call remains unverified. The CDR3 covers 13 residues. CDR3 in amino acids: CASSLAGQYGYTF.

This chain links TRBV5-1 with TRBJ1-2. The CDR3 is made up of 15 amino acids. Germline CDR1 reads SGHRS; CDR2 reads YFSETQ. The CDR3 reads CASSLVLGSNYGYTF.

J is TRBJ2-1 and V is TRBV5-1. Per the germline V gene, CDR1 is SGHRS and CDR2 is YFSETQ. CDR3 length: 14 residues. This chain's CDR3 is CASSQARTDNEQFF. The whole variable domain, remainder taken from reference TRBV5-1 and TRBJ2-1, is KAGVTQTPRYLIKTRGQQVTLSCSPISGHRSVSWYQQTPGQGLQFLFEYFSETQRNKGNFPGRFSGRQFSNSRSEMNVSTLELGDSALYLCASSQARTDNEQFFGPGTRLTVL.

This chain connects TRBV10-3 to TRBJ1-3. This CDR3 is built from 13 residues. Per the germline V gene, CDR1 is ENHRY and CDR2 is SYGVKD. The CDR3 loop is CAISDNGFNTIYF.

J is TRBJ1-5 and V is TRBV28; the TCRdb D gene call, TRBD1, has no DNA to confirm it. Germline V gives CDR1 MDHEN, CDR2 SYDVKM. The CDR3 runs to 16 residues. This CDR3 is CASIFSGGRRNQPQHF. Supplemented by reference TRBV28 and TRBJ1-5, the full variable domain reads DVKVTQSSRYLVKRTGEKVFLECVQDMDHENMFWYRQDPGLGLRLIYFSYDVKMKEKGDIPEGYSVSREKKERFSLILESASTNQTSMYLCASIFSGGRRNQPQHFGDGTRLSIL.

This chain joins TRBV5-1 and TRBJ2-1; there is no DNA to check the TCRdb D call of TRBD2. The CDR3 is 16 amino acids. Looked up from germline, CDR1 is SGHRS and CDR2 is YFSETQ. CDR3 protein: CASSAFGLAGNNEQFF.

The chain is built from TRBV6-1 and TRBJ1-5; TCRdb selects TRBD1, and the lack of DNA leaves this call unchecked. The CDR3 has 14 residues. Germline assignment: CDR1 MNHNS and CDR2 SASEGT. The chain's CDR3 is CASRGTDSNQPQHF.

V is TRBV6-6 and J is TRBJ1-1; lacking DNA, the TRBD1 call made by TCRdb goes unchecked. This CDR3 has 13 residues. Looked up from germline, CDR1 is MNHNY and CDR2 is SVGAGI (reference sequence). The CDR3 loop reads CACRDGMNTEAFF.

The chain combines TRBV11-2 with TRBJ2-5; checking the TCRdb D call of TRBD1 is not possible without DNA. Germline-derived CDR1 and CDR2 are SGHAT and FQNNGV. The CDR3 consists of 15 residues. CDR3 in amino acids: CASSLETGTVETQYF.

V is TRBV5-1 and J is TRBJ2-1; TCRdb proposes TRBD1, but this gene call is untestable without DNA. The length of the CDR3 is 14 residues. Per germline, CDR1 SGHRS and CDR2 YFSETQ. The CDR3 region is CASSVSASYNEQFF.

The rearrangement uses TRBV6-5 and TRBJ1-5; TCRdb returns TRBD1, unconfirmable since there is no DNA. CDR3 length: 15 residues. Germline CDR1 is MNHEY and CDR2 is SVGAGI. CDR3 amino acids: CASSYSGEPNQPQHF.

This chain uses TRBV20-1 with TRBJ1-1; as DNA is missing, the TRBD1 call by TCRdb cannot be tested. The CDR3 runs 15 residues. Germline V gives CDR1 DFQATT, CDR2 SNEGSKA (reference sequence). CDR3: CSATRTGGFDTEAFF.

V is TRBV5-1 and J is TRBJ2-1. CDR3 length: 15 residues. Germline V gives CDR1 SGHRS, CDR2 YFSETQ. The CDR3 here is CASSLAVRNYNEQFF.

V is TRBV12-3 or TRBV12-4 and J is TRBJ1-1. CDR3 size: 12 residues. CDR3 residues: CASSSRNTEAFF.

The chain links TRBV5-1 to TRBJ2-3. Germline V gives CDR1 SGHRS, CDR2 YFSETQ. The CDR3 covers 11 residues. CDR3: CASSMIDTQYF. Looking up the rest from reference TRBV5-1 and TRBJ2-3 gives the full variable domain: KAGVTQTPRYLIKTRGQQVTLSCSPISGHRSVSWYQQTPGQGLQFLFEYFSETQRNKGNFPGRFSGRQFSNSRSEMNVSTLELGDSALYLCASSMIDTQYFGPGTRLTVL.

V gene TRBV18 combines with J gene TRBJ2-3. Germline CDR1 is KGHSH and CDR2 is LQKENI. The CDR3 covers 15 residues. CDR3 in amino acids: CASSARDGSTDTQYF.

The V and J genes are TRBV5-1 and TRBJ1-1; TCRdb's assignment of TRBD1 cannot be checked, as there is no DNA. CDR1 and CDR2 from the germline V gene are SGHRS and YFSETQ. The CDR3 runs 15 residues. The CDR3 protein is CASSGEGARGTEAFF.

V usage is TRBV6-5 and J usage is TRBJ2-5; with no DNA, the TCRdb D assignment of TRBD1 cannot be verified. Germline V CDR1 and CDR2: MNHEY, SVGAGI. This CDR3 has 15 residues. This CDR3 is CASSYSGGLVATQYF.

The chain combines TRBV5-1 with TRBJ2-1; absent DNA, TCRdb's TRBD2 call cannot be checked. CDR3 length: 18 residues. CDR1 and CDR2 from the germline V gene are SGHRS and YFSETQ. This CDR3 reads CASSSVAGSLSSYNEQFF.

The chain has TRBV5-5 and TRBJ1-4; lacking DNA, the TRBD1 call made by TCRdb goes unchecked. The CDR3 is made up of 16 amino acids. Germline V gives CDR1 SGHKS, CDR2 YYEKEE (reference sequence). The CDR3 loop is CASSSYSGTVNEKLFF.

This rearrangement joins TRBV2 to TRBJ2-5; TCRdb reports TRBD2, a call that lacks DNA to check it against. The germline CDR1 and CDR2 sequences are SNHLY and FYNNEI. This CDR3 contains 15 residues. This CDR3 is CASSRGLGHQETQYF.

The CDR3: CASIPGSIANYGYTF. This chain joins TRBV6-1 and TRBJ1-2; TCRdb names TRBD1, which stays unverified in the absence of DNA. The CDR3 spans 15 residues. In germline, CDR1 is MNHNS, CDR2 SASEGT.

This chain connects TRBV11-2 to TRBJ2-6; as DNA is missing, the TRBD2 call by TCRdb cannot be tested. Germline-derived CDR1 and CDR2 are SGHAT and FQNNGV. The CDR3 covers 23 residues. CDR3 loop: CASSLGLIWLAERPGAGANVLTF.

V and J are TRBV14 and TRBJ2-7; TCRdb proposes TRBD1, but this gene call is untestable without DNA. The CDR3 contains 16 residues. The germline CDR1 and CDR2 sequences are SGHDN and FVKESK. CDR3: CASSPFGQGMNYEQYF.

The CDR3 protein is CATLLGGTAASEAFF. The V and J genes are TRBV10-3 and TRBJ1-1; TCRdb reports TRBD1, a call that lacks DNA to check it against. The CDR3 is 15 residues long. CDR1 is ENHRY and CDR2 is SYGVKD in the germline V gene.

The CDR3: CASSLLTRGGWFF. V gene TRBV27 combines with J gene TRBJ2-1; TCRdb reports TRBD2, a call that lacks DNA to check it against. Germline V gives CDR1 MNHEY, CDR2 SMNVEV (reference sequence). This CDR3 is 13 amino acids long.

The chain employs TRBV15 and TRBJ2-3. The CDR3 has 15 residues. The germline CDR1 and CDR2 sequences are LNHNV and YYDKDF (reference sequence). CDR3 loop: CATSRGVWSTDTQYF.

The CDR3 reads CASSQGHLAGLQETQYF. The chain carries TRBV3-1 and TRBJ2-5; the TRBD2 assignment by TCRdb is unverifiable without DNA. Germline CDR1 LGHDT, CDR2 YNNKEL (reference sequence). This CDR3 has 17 residues.

The CDR3 sequence: CASSRSTGLDTGELFF. The chain has TRBV5-1 and TRBJ2-2; no DNA is available, so the TRBD1 call from TCRdb remains unchecked. The CDR3 spans 16 residues. Germline V gives CDR1 SGHRS, CDR2 YFSETQ.